A single sample is the source of the 7 T cell receptor beta chains below, sequenced in a study of cytomegalovirus exposure and HLA in healthy donors. 13 Jbeta primers and 60 Vbeta primers were used for the PCR. Method: immunoSEQ multiplex PCR; TCRdb's copy keeps in-frame clones and lacks some. This table holds tens of thousands of clones, roughly two thirds found once. Sequences were obtained from PBMCs. The receptors shown here come from a male donor in good health and CMV-seropositive.

The chain employs TRBV7-9 and TRBJ2-5; 8 nucleotides match TRBD2. CDR3 size: 14 residues. V was pared by 7 bases and J by 4 bases, with 8 bases of the junction left unmatched. In germline, CDR1 is SEHNR, CDR2 FQNEAQ (reference sequence). CDR3 region: CASTVARGGETQYF. The CDR3 nucleotides are TGTGCCAGCACCGTGGCCCGGGGGGGAGAGACCCAGTACTTC.

The chain joins TRBV5-1 to TRBJ2-7; 7 bases agree with TRBD1. Germline V gene sequence: CDR1 SGHRS, CDR2 YFSETQ. V lost 2 bases and J lost 0; bases outside the gene matches: 2. CDR3 length: 14 residues. CDR3 in amino acids: CASSFGTASYEQYF. The CDR3 nucleotides are TGCGCCAGCAGCTTTGGGACAGCCTCCTACGAGCAGTACTTC.

This chain uses TRBV9 with TRBJ1-1; TRBD1 matches at 8 bases. V was clipped by 4 bases and J by 0 bases; unmatched bases: 5. This CDR3 is 15 amino acids long. Germline CDR1 reads SGDLS; CDR2 reads YYNGEE. DNA of the CDR3: TGTGCCAGCAGCCCTCGGGGACAGGTGAACACTGAAGCTTTCTTT. Amino acids: CASSPRGQVNTEAFF. Complete variable domain (other parts from reference TRBV9 and TRBJ1-1): DSGVTQTPKHLITATGQRVTLRCSPRSGDLSVYWYQQSLDQGLQFLIQYYNGEERAKGNILERFSAQQFPDLHSELNLSSLELGDSALYFCASSPRGQVNTEAFFGQGTRLTVV.

Remarks on this clone: The junction departs from the called germline gene at one end, perhaps through a read error. This chain links TRBV4-3 with TRBJ2-7; no definite D call. This CDR3 contains 13 residues. CDR1 LGHNA and CDR2 YSLEER come from the germline V gene. CDR3 amino acids: CASSPAAGYGQYF. The CDR3 DNA reads TGCGCCAGCAGCCCCGCGGCCGGATACGGGCAGTACTTC.

The chain employs TRBV2 and TRBJ2-3; the D gene is possibly TRBD2 (6 bases). V was pared by 4 bases and J by 1 base, with 9 bases between. The CDR3 sequence is 14 residues long. CDR1 and CDR2 from the germline V gene are SNHLY and FYNNEI. CDR3 sequence reads: CASSGGGGTDTQYF. DNA for the CDR3: TGTGCCAGCAGTGGTGGCGGGGGCACAGATACGCAGTATTTT.

In this sample, this clone turned up a few times. The V and J genes are TRBV6-6 and TRBJ1-1, with D perhaps matching TRBD1 (5 bases). In germline, CDR1 is MNHNY, CDR2 SVGAGI (reference sequence). This CDR3 is built from 15 residues. Trimming cost V 2 bases and J 4 bases, with 14 bases left between them. CDR3 DNA: TGTGCCAGCAGTTACGGGGGAGGGGCGGGCACTGAAGCTTTCTTT. This sequence encodes CASSYGGGAGTEAFF.

This rearrangement joins TRBV13 to TRBJ2-1, with a weak D call TRBD1 (6 bases). The CDR3 contains 14 residues. Germline V gives CDR1 PRHDT, CDR2 FYEKMQ (reference sequence). The V end lost 1 base, the J end lost 6 bases, and 10 bases lay between the germline ends. CDR3 sequence: CASSLDPGVNEQFF. As DNA, the CDR3 is TGTGCCAGCAGCTTAGATCCAGGGGTCAATGAGCAGTTCTTC. Together with reference TRBV13 and TRBJ2-1, the CDR3 gives the full variable domain: AAGVIQSPRHLIKEKRETATLKCYPIPRHDTVYWYQQGPGQDPQFLISFYEKMQSDKGSIPDRFSAQQFSDYHSELNMSSLELGDSALYFCASSLDPGVNEQFFGPGTRLTVL.